A selection of T cell receptor beta chains follows, all from one sample in a study of beta chain features in type 1 diabetes. Measured with immunoSEQ multiplex PCR; TCRdb has only the in-frame clones, and not every one. There are 250,000 to 300,000 clones in the sample; 20% to 25% occur only once, and roughly 0.011% lies in the top ten. Material: naive CD4+ T cells from blood. These receptor sequences come from a woman aged 25-40 years with type 1 diabetes. Both conserved end residues are part of each CDR3. Fields, in order: clone size, J gene, V gene, D gene, CDR3 protein, CDR3 DNA. The D gene is left open where the match is weak. A clone size is listed for some rows: how often the clone was seen (once, few, many), or a class if it is expanded.

>-|TRBJ1-1|TRBV30|TRBD1
CAWSEQGISEAFF
TGTGCCTGGAGTGAACAGGGGATATCTGAAGCTTTCTTT
>-|TRBJ1-2|TRBV5-1|TRBD1
CASSLPGQVFGGYTF
TGCGCCAGCAGCCTGCCGGGACAGGTCTTCGGTGGCTACACCTTC
>-|TRBJ1-1|TRBV4-1|TRBD1
CASSPGQGPNTEAFF
TGCGCCAGCAGCCCGGGACAGGGACCGAACACTGAAGCTTTCTTT
>few|TRBJ2-7|TRBV14|TRBD1
CASSPQGYEQYF
TGTGCCAGCAGCCCACAGGGGTACGAGCAGTACTTC
>few|TRBJ2-5|TRBV5-6|-
CASSARTAWETQYF
TGTGCCAGCAGCGCGAGGACAGCCTGGGAGACCCAGTACTTC
>once|TRBJ2-3|TRBV19|TRBD1
CASSMGTGSTDTQYF
TGTGCCAGTAGTATGGGGACAGGTAGCACAGATACGCAGTATTTT
>-|TRBJ2-6|TRBV30|TRBD2
CAWSKQIGLAGISGANVLTF
TGTGCCTGGAGTAAACAGATAGGACTAGCGGGGATCTCTGGGGCCAACGTCCTGACTTTC
>-|TRBJ2-7|TRBV29-1|-
CSVALDYTYEQYF
TGCAGCGTTGCTCTGGACTACACCTACGAGCAGTACTTC
>-|TRBJ2-3|TRBV11-3|TRBD2
CASSLAAGGTSVPDTQYF
TGTGCCAGCAGCTTAGCGGCGGGCGGGACTAGCGTCCCAGATACGCAGTATTTT
>-|TRBJ1-2|TRBV28|TRBD1
CASSSQGSNYYGYTF
TGTGCCAGCAGCTCACAGGGGTCGAACTACTATGGCTACACCTTC
>-|TRBJ2-3|TRBV5-4|TRBD2
CASRLGLAGFSTDTQYF
TGTGCCAGCCGACTGGGACTAGCAGGTTTTAGCACAGATACGCAGTATTTT
>-|TRBJ2-3|TRBV4-2|-
CASSQAPTGQDTDTQYF
TGTGCCAGCAGCCAAGCCCCCACAGGGCAGGACACAGATACGCAGTATTTT
>few|TRBJ2-7|TRBV15|TRBD1
CATSRAGTGSLEQYF
TGTGCCACCAGCAGAGCCGGGACAGGGTCGTTGGAGCAGTACTTC
>-|TRBJ2-3|TRBV11-2|-
CASTRGIDTQYF
TGTGCCAGCACCCGGGGTATAGATACGCAGTATTTT
>few|TRBJ2-5|TRBV6-5|-
CASSGQVQETQYF
TGTGCCAGCAGTGGACAAGTCCAAGAGACCCAGTACTTC
>-|TRBJ2-7|TRBV2|-
CAGRVSYEQYF
TGTGCCGGGCGGGTTTCGTACGAGCAGTACTTC
>few|TRBJ1-2|TRBV30|-
CAWARRGAGGYTF
TGTGCCTGGGCCCGGAGGGGCGCGGGGGGCTACACCTTC
>-|TRBJ2-5|TRBV6-5|TRBD1
CASIRDRFETQYF
TGTGCCAGCATTCGGGACAGGTTTGAGACCCAGTACTTC
>-|TRBJ1-5|TRBV4-1|TRBD1
CASSPEDRGNQPQHF
TGCGCCAGCAGCCCGGAGGACAGGGGCAATCAGCCCCAGCATTTT
>few|TRBJ2-3|TRBV7-6|TRBD2
CASSFGGGTDTQYF
TGTGCCAGCAGCTTCGGGGGGGGCACAGATACGCAGTATTTT
>few|TRBJ2-1|TRBV5-1|TRBD2
CASSPGTSGETYNEQFF
TGCGCCAGCAGCCCGGGGACTAGCGGGGAAACTTACAATGAGCAGTTCTTC
>few|TRBJ1-2|TRBV29-1|TRBD1
CSVGLTGEGYGYTF
TGCAGCGTGGGTCTGACAGGGGAGGGCTATGGCTACACCTTC
>-|TRBJ1-1|TRBV30|TRBD1
CAWSVAGGTEAFF
TGTGCCTGGAGTGTAGCAGGGGGCACTGAAGCTTTCTTT